These 14 T cell receptor beta chains were sequenced from one sample in a study of blood T cell repertoires in COVID-19. The assay was immunoSEQ multiplex PCR, and TCRdb's table has in-frame clones only and misses some. The data contain around 250,000 clones, nearly 90% of them singletons. The specimen was peripheral blood. Receptors were obtained from a woman aged 55-70 years with COVID-19, enrolled during active disease.

The chain is built from TRBV18 and TRBJ2-5; 15 bases line up with TRBD2. Germline assignment: CDR1 KGHSH and CDR2 LQKENI. Losses at the gene ends were 6 bases for V and 4 bases for J; bases not matched to a gene: 6. This CDR3 is 16 amino acids long. CDR3 amino acids: CASSPMGLAGGETQYF. The CDR3, as DNA: TGTGCCAGCTCGCCTATGGGACTAGCGGGGGGAGAGACCCAGTACTTC.

The CDR3, as DNA: TGTGCCAGTAGTAAAAGGGGTTCACCCCTCCACTTT. Residues: CASSKRGSPLHF. This chain joins TRBV19 and TRBJ1-6; a possible D gene is TRBD1 (5 bases). This CDR3 contains 12 residues. The germline V gene encodes CDR1 LNHDA and CDR2 SQIVND (reference sequence). Trimming removed 4 bases at V and 9 bases at J, with 7 bases between.

V usage is TRBV29-1 and J usage is TRBJ1-1, with TRBD1 as a possible D gene (6 bases). Germline-derived CDR1 and CDR2 are SQVTM and ANQGSEA. V gave up 1 base and J gave up 7 bases, with 13 bases separating them. The CDR3 is 13 amino acids. CDR3 in amino acids: CSVEGGQTLEAFF. CDR3 nucleotides: TGCAGCGTTGAAGGTGGACAGACACTTGAAGCTTTCTTT.

V gene TRBV6-6 combines with J gene TRBJ1-2; no definite D call. CDR1 and CDR2 from the germline V gene are MNHNY and SVGAGI (reference sequence). The CDR3 is 13 residues long. The CDR3 spells CATRTGNIYGYTF. CDR3 nucleotides: TGTGCTACACGTACGGGGAACATCTATGGCTACACCTTC.

The chain recombines TRBV11-3 with TRBJ2-3; 10 positions match TRBD1. CDR1 is SGHNT, CDR2 YENEEA, per germline. Trimming at V came to 5 bases and at J to 5 bases, leaving 7 bases not matched to a gene. The CDR3 has 15 residues. The CDR3 is CASSQRQGAGDTQYF. CDR3 nucleotides: TGTGCCAGCAGCCAAAGACAGGGGGCTGGAGATACGCAGTATTTT.

The chain links TRBV3-1 (or the pseudogene TRBV3-2) to TRBJ1-6; D may be TRBD1 (6 bases). Germline CDR1 reads LGHDT; CDR2 reads YNNKEL (reference sequence). The CDR3 contains 15 residues. V lost 0 bases and J lost 6, with 9 bases in between. CDR3 sequence reads: CASSQERGLNSPLHF. In nucleotides, the CDR3 is TGTGCCAGCAGCCAAGAGCGGGGGCTTAATTCACCCCTCCACTTT.

This clone was found a few times. The rearrangement uses TRBV5-1 and TRBJ1-4; TRBD1 agrees at 9 bases. The CDR3 contains 16 residues. The trim removed 0 bases at V and 8 bases at J, leaving 8 bases unmatched. Germline V gives CDR1 SGHRS, CDR2 YFSETQ. The CDR3 sequence: CASSLAPQGAEEKLFF. CDR3 sequence (DNA): TGCGCCAGCAGCTTGGCTCCACAGGGGGCGGAGGAAAAACTGTTTTTT.

V and J are TRBV4-1 and TRBJ2-4; 7 nucleotides agree with TRBD2. Germline V gene lookup returns CDR1 MGHRA and CDR2 YSYEKL. The CDR3 has 18 residues. The V segment lost 0 bases and the J segment 0 bases; nucleotides outside the gene matches: 8. CDR3 sequence reads: CASSQERGGGLAKNIQYF. Written as DNA, the CDR3 is TGCGCCAGCAGCCAAGAAAGGGGCGGGGGACTAGCCAAAAACATTCAGTACTTC.

This chain connects TRBV19 to TRBJ2-5, with TRBD1 matching 10 bases. The junction had 10 bases not matched to a gene; V was cut back by 5 bases and J by 13 bases. The CDR3 totals 13 residues. Germline V gene data show CDR1 as LNHDA and CDR2 as SQIVND (reference sequence). The CDR3 loop is CASSSSPGTGVYF. CDR3 DNA: TGTGCCAGTAGTTCCTCCCCCGGGACAGGGGTGTACTTC.

The chain joins TRBV15 to TRBJ1-2, with 10 bases matching TRBD1. The CDR3 consists of 17 residues. Germline V gene lookup returns CDR1 LNHNV and CDR2 YYDKDF (reference sequence). Unmatched junction bases numbered 13, after V lost 4 bases and J lost 5 bases. The CDR3 DNA sequence: TGTGCCACCAGCACAGGGACAGGGGTGGGAAAGAGTTATGGCTACACCTTC. Encoded protein: CATSTGTGVGKSYGYTF.

V usage is TRBV15 and J usage is TRBJ1-4; tentative D call: TRBD1 (6 bases). The CDR3 is 17 amino acids. The V end was cut by 4 bases, the J end by 0 bases, with 15 bases between. Germline-derived CDR1 and CDR2 are LNHNV and YYDKDF (reference sequence). The chain's CDR3 is CATSKTGIGTTNEKLFF. CDR3 DNA sequence: TGTGCCACCAGCAAGACAGGTATCGGGACAACTAATGAAAAACTGTTTTTT. Based on the CDR3 plus reference TRBV15 and TRBJ1-4, the full variable domain is DAMVIQNPRYQVTQFGKPVTLSCSQTLNHNVMYWYQQKSSQAPKLLFHYYDKDFNNEADTPDNFQSRRPNTSFCFLDIRSPGLGDTAMYLCATSKTGIGTTNEKLFFGSGTQLSVL.

In its sample, this clone was seen a few times. The V and J genes are TRBV19 and TRBJ1-2, with 11 bases lining up with TRBD1. The CDR3 length is 14 residues. With V trimmed by 5 bases and J by 7 bases, 6 bases remained unmatched. Germline values: CDR1 LNHDA, CDR2 SQIVND (reference sequence). CDR3 region: CASSLRTGGIGYTF. CDR3 bases: TGTGCCAGTAGTCTCCGGACAGGGGGCATTGGCTACACCTTC.

V and J are TRBV7-8 and TRBJ2-1; 9 bases line up with TRBD2. Germline lookup yields CDR1 SGHVS and CDR2 FQNEAQ. V dropped 5 bases and J dropped 5; count of bases not matched to a gene: 13. The CDR3 consists of 17 residues. The DNA of the CDR3 is TGTGCCAGCAGCCCCCGAGGAGCGGGGGGTCTACACAATGAGCAGTTCTTC. This codes for CASSPRGAGGLHNEQFF.

V gene TRBV11-3 combines with J gene TRBJ2-3; 11 bases match TRBD1. Unmatched junction bases numbered 6, after V lost 5 bases and J lost 5 bases. The germline gives CDR1 SGHNT, CDR2 YENEEA. This CDR3 has 15 amino acids. CDR3 region: CASSTRTGGGDTQYF. CDR3 nucleotide sequence: TGTGCCAGCAGCACGCGGACAGGGGGCGGAGATACGCAGTATTTT.